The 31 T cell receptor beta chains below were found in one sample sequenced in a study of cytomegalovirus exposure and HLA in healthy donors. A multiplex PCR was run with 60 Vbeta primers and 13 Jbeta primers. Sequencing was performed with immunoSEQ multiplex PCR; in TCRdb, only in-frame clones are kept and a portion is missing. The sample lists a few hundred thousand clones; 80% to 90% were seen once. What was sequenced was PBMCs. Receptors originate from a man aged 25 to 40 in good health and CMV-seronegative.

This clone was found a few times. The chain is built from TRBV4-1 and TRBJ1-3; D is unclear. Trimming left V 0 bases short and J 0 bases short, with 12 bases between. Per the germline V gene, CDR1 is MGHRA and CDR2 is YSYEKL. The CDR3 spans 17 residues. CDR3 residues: CASSQDRLGSSGNTIYF. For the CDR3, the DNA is TGCGCCAGCAGCCAAGATCGGCTAGGGAGCTCTGGAAACACCATATATTTT.

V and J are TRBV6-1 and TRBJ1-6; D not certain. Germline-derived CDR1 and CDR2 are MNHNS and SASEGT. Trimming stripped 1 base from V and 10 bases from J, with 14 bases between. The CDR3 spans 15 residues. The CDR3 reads CASSEGGLAPSPLHF. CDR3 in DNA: TGTGCCAGCAGTGAAGGTGGTCTAGCACCATCACCCCTCCACTTT.

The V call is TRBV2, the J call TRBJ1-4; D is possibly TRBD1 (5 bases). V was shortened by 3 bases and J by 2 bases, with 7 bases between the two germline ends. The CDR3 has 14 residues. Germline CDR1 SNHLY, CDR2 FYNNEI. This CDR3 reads CASSEEGTNEKLFF. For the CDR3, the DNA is TGTGCCAGCAGTGAGGAGGGGACTAATGAAAAACTGTTTTTT.

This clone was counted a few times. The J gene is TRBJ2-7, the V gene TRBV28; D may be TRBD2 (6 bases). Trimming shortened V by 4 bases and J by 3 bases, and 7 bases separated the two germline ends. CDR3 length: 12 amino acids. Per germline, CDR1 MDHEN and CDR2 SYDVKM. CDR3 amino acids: CASSSGVYEQYF. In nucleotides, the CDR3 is TGTGCCAGCAGTTCGGGGGTCTACGAGCAGTACTTC.

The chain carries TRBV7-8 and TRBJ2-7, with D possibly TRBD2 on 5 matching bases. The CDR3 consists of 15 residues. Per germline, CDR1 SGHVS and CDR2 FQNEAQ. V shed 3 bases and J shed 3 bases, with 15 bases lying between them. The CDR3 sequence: CASSFSEAVLYEQYF. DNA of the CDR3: TGTGCCAGCAGCTTTTCAGAAGCGGTCCTCTACGAGCAGTACTTC. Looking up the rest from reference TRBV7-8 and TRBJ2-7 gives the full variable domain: GAGVSQSPRYKVAKRGQDVALRCDPISGHVSLFWYQQALGQGPEFLTYFQNEAQLDKSGLPSDRFFAERPEGSVSTLKIQRTQQEDSAVYLCASSFSEAVLYEQYFGPGTRLTVT.

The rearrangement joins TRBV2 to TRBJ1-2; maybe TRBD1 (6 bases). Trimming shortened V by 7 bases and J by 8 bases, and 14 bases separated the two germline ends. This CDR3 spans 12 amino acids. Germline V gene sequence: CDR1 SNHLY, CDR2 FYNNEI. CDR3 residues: CASMGDRSGYTF. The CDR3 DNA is TGTGCCAGCATGGGAGACAGGAGCGGCTACACCTTC. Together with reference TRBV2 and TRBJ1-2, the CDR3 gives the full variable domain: EPEVTQTPSHQVTQMGQEVILRCVPISNHLYFYWYRQILGQKVEFLVSFYNNEISEKSEIFDDQFSVERPDGSNFTLKIRSTKLEDSAMYFCASMGDRSGYTFGSGTRLTVV.

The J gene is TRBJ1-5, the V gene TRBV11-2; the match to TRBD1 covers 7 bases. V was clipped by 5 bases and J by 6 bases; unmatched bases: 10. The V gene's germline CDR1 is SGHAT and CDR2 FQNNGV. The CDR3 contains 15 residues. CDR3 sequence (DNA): TGTGCCAGCAGCCGACAGGGAGGAAACCGTCAGCCCCAGCATTTT. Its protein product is CASSRQGGNRQPQHF.

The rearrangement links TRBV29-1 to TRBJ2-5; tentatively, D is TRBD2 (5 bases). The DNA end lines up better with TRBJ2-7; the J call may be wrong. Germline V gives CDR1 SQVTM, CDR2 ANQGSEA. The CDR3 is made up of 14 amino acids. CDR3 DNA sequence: TGCAGCGTTGAGCAACTAGTAGGCTCCTACGAGCAGTACTTC. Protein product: CSVEQLVGSYEQYF.

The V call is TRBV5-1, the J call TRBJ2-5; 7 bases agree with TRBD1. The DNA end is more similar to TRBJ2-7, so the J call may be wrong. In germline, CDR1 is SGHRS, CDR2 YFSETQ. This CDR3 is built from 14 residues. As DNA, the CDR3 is TGCGCCAGCAGCTTGGTGGGACAGTCCTACGAGCAGTACTTC. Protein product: CASSLVGQSYEQYF.

CDR3: CASSPRVSPYEQYF. CDR3 sequence (DNA): TGTGCCAGCAGTCCCCGGGTGTCGCCCTACGAGCAGTACTTC. The V and J genes are TRBV28 and TRBJ2-7; no clear D. The CDR3 spans 14 residues. CDR1 is MDHEN and CDR2 is SYDVKM in the germline V gene. V lost 5 bases to trimming and J lost 2 bases, with 13 bases between them. Full variable domain (missing parts from reference TRBV28 and TRBJ2-7): DVKVTQSSRYLVKRTGEKVFLECVQDMDHENMFWYRQDPGLGLRLIYFSYDVKMKEKGDIPEGYSVSREKKERFSLILESASTNQTSMYLCASSPRVSPYEQYFGPGTRLTVT.

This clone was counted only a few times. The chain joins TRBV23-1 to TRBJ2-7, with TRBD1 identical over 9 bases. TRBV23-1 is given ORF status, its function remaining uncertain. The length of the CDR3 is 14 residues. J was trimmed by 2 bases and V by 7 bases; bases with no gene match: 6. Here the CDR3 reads CASIRDRDAYEQYF. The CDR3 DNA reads TGCGCCAGCATCCGGGACAGGGACGCCTACGAGCAGTACTTC.

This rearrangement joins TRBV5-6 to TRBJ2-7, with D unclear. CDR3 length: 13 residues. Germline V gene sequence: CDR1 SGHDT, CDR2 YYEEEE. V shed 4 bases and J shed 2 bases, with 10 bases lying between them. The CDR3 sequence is CASSGQLTYEQYF. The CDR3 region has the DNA TGTGCCAGCAGCGGGCAGTTAACCTACGAGCAGTACTTC. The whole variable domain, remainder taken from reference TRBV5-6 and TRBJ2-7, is DAGVTQSPTHLIKTRGQQVTLRCSPKSGHDTVSWYQQALGQGPQFIFQYYEEEERQRGNFPDRFSGHQFPNYSSELNVNALLLGDSALYLCASSGQLTYEQYFGPGTRLTVT.

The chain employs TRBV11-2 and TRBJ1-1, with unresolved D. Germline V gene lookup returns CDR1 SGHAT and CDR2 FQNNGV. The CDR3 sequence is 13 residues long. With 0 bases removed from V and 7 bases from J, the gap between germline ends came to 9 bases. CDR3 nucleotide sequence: TGTGCCAGCAGCTTAGAGGAGCTACTTGAAGCTTTCTTT. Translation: CASSLEELLEAFF. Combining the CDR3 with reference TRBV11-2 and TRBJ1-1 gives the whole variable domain EAGVAQSPRYKIIEKRQSVAFWCNPISGHATLYWYQQILGQGPKLLIQFQNNGVVDDSQLPKDRFSAERLKGVDSTLKIQPAKLEDSAVYLCASSLEELLEAFFGQGTRLTVV.

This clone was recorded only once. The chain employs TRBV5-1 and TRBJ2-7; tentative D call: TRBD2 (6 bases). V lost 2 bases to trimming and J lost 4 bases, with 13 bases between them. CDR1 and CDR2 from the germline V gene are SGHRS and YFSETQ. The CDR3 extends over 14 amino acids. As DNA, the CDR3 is TGCGCCAGCAGCTTTGGTGGGGGGTCATACGAGCAGTACTTC. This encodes CASSFGGGSYEQYF. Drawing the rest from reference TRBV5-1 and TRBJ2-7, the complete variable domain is KAGVTQTPRYLIKTRGQQVTLSCSPISGHRSVSWYQQTPGQGLQFLFEYFSETQRNKGNFPGRFSGRQFSNSRSEMNVSTLELGDSALYLCASSFGGGSYEQYFGPGTRLTVT.

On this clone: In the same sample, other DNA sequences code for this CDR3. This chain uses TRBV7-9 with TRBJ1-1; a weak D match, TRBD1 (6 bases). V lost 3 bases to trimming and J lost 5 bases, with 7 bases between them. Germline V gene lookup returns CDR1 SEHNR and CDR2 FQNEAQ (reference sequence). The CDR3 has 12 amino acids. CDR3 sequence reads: CASSLRGTEAFF. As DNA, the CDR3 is TGTGCCAGCAGCTTGAGGGGGACTGAAGCTTTCTTT. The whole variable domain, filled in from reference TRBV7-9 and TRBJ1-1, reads DTGVSQNPRHKITKRGQNVTFRCDPISEHNRLYWYRQTLGQGPEFLTYFQNEAQLEKSRLLSDRFSAERPKGSFSTLEIQRTEQGDSAMYLCASSLRGTEAFFGQGTRLTVV.

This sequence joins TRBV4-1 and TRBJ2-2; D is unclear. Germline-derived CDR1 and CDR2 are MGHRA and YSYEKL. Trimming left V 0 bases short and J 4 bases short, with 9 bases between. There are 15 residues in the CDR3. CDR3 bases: TGCGCCAGCAGCCAAGACTCCGCCGGCACCGGGGAGCTGTTTTTT. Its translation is CASSQDSAGTGELFF.

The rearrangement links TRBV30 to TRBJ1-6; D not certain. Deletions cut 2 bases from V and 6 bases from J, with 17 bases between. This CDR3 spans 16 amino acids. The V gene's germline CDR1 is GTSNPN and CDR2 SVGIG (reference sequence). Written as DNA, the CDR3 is TGTGCCTGGAGTCCCCCTTTTGACACCTTTAATTCACCCCTCCACTTT. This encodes CAWSPPFDTFNSPLHF.

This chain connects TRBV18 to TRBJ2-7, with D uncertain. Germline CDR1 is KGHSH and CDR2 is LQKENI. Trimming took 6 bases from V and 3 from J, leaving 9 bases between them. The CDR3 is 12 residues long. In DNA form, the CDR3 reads TGTGCCAGCTCCCTCAGTGGCTACGAGCAGTACTTC. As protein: CASSLSGYEQYF.

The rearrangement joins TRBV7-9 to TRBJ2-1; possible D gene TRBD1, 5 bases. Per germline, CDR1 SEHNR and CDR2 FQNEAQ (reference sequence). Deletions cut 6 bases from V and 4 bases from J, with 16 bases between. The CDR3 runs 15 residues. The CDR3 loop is CASRARKGYYNEQFF. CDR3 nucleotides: TGTGCCAGCAGGGCCCGTAAGGGGTATTACAATGAGCAGTTCTTC.

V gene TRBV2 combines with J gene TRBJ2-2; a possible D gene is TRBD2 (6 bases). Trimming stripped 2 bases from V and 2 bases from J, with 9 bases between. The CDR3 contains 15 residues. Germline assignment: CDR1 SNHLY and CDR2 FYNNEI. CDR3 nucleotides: TGTGCCAGCAGTGAAAGGGAGGTAAACACCGGGGAGCTGTTTTTT. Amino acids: CASSEREVNTGELFF.

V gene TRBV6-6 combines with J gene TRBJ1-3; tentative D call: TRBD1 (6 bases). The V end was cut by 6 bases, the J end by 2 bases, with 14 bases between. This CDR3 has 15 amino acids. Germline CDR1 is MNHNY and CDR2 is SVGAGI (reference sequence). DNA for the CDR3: TGTGCCAGCAGCTGGGACATAGGACCTGGAAACACCATATATTTT. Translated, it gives CASSWDIGPGNTIYF.

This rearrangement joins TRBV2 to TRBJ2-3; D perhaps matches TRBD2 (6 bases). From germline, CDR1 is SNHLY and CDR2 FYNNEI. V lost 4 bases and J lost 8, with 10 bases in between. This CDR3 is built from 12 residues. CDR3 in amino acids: CASSGRAGTQYF. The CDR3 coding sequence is TGTGCCAGCAGTGGGAGGGCAGGTACGCAGTATTTT.

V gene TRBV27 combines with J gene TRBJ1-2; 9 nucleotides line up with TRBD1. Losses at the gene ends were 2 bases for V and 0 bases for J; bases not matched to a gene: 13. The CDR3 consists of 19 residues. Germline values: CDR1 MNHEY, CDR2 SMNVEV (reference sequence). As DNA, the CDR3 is TGTGCCAGCAGTTTAGCGGGGTTCCGGACAGGGGCTTCTAACTATGGCTACACCTTC. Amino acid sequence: CASSLAGFRTGASNYGYTF.

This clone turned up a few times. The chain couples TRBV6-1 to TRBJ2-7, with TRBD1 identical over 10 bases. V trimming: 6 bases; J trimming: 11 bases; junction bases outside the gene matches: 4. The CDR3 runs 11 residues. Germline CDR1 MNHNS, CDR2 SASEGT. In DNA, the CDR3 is TGTGCCAGCAGCCTGACAGGGGGCGAGTACTTC. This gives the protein CASSLTGGEYF.

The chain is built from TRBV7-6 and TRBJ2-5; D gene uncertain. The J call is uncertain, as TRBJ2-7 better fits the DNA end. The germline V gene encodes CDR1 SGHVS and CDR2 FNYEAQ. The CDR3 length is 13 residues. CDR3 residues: CASSLEPAYEQYF. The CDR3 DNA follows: TGTGCCAGCAGCTTAGAACCCGCCTACGAGCAGTACTTC.

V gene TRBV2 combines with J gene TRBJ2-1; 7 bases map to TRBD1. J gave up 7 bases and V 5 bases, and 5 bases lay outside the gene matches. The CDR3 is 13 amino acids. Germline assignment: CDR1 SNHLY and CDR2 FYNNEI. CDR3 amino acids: CASSYTTGNEQFF. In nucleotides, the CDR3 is TGTGCCAGCAGTTATACGACAGGGAATGAGCAGTTCTTC. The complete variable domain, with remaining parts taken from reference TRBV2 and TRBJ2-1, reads EPEVTQTPSHQVTQMGQEVILRCVPISNHLYFYWYRQILGQKVEFLVSFYNNEISEKSEIFDDQFSVERPDGSNFTLKIRSTKLEDSAMYFCASSYTTGNEQFFGPGTRLTVL.

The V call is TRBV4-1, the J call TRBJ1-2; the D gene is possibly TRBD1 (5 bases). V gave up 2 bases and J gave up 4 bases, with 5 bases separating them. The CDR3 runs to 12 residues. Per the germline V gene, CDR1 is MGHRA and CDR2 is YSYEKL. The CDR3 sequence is CASSQRGYGYTF. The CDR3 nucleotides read TGCGCCAGCAGCCAAAGGGGCTATGGCTACACCTTC.

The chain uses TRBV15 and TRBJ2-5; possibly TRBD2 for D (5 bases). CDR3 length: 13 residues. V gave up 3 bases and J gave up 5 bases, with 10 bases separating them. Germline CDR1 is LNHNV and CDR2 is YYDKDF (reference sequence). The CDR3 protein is CATSRGVGETQYF. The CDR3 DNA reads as TGTGCCACCAGCAGGGGAGTGGGGGAGACCCAGTACTTC.

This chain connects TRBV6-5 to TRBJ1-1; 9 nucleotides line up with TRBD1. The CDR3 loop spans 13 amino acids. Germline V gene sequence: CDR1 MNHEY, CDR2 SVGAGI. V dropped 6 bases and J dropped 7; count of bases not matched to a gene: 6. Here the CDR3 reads CASRYRGLGEAFF. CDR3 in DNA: TGTGCCAGCAGGTACAGGGGGCTGGGTGAAGCTTTCTTT.

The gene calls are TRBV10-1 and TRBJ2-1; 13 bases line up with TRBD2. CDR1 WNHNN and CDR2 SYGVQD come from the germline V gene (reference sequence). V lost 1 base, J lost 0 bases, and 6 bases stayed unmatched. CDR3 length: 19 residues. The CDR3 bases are TGCGCCAGCAGTGAGTGGGGACTAGCGGGGCCGGCCTCCTACAATGAGCAGTTCTTC. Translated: CASSEWGLAGPASYNEQFF.

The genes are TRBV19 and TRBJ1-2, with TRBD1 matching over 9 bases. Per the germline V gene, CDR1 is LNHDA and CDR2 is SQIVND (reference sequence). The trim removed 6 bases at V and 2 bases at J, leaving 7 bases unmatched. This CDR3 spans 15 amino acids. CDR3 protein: CASRPGQGLNYGYTF. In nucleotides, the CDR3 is TGTGCCAGTAGGCCGGGACAGGGACTCAACTATGGCTACACCTTC.